The clone carrying this T cell receptor (beta chain) turned up a few times. Its antigen is unidentified. The data are from a study of identical twins. Whole-study results and caveats: Abundant beta clonotypes from cord blood had fewer insertions, unlike memory repertoires, which showed none. Models predicted less out-of-frame TCR alpha sharing in monozygotic twins than was found.

Unique molecular identifiers were present on cDNA, and template switching added a universal primer site. TCRdb itself ran the 5' RACE reads through MiXCR, one entry per CDR3 protein. The sample lists roughly 250,000 distinct CDR3 sequences, 11% to 15% occurring once. The sequence derives from a woman under 30 in good health. The sample comprised memory (CD45RO+) T cells sorted from blood.

In nucleotides, the CDR3 is TGCGCCAGCAGCCATATGAGCGTGGTTGAGCAGTTCTTC. This encodes CASSHMSVVEQFF. The V and J genes are TRBV4-1 and TRBJ2-1; D is unresolved. Germline V CDR1 and CDR2: MGHRA, YSYEKL. V was shortened by 3 bases and J by 9 bases, with 12 bases between the two germline ends. The CDR3 contains 13 residues.